The 15 T cell receptor beta chains reported below all come from one sample, sequenced in a study of T cell repertoires in cytomegalovirus infection. TCRdb passed the reads through MiXCR, listing each CDR3 protein once. The sample lists 250,000 to 300,000 distinct CDR3 sequences; 9.1% were seen once. The sequenced material came from PBMCs. The receptors were gathered from a human donor in good health (CMV status not recorded). Some clones in this sample may be carry-over from other donors' samples.

In the case of this clonotype: Given a much more abundant clone one base away, this may be a read error. This chain connects TRBV2 to TRBJ2-3, with 13 bases lining up with TRBD2. CDR1 is SNHLY and CDR2 is FYNNEI in the germline V gene. This CDR3 is 14 amino acids long. The V gene end was trimmed by 8 bases and the J gene end by 4 bases; junction bases not matched to a gene: 3. The CDR3 nucleotides are TGTGCCAGCTGGACTAGCGGGGGTCCAGATACGCAGTATTTT. It specifies CASWTSGGPDTQYF.

Notes on this clonotype: Given a much more abundant clone one base away, this may be a read error. V usage is TRBV7-2 and J usage is TRBJ2-2, with D perhaps matching TRBD1 (7 bases). The germline V gene encodes CDR1 SGHTA and CDR2 FQGNSA. Deletions cut 10 bases from V and 1 base from J, with 16 bases between. The CDR3 is 15 residues long. The CDR3 DNA sequence: TGTGCCATCGAGGAGGGACAGAGGAACACCGGGGAGCTGTTTTTT. It yields the protein CAIEEGQRNTGELFF.

This clonotype came up many times. This chain connects TRBV7-2 to TRBJ2-2; D possibly corresponds to TRBD2 (6 bases). Germline CDR1 is SGHTA and CDR2 is FQGNSA. The CDR3 contains 15 residues. With 1 base removed from V and 3 bases from J, the gap between germline ends came to 9 bases. The CDR3, as DNA: TGTGCCAGCAGCTTAGGGAGGGCTGACACCGGGGAGCTGTTTTTT. Translated: CASSLGRADTGELFF.

This clonotype came up many times. This chain joins TRBV7-2 and TRBJ2-1; 9 bases fit TRBD2. Germline V gene lookup returns CDR1 SGHTA and CDR2 FQGNSA. This CDR3 is 15 amino acids long. V shed 6 bases and J 6 bases; nucleotides not matched to a gene: 9. CDR3 coding DNA: TGTGCCAGCAGTCTAGCGGGGACCCTAATCAATGAGCAGTTCTTC. It specifies CASSLAGTLINEQFF.

V usage is TRBV6-2 or TRBV6-3 and J usage is TRBJ1-5; D remains ambiguous. From germline, CDR1 is MNHEY and CDR2 SVGEGT. Trimming cost V 2 bases and J 16 bases, with 30 bases left between them. The CDR3 extends over 17 amino acids. CDR3 in amino acids: CASSYHTAPKQSNIVHF. The CDR3 nucleotides read TGTGCCAGCAGTTACCATACGGCTCCGAAACAAAGCAATATAGTCCATTTT.

The chain uses TRBV5-1 and TRBJ2-5, with D possibly being TRBD1 (6 bases). The germline V gene has CDR1 SGHRS and CDR2 YFSETQ. The CDR3 has 15 residues. Trimming cost V 0 bases and J 3 bases, with 12 bases left between them. The CDR3 nucleotides read TGCGCCAGCAGCTTGGCCGGGACACTGAAAGAGACCCAGTACTTC. It encodes CASSLAGTLKETQYF.

This clonotype was found many times. The gene calls are TRBV20-1 and TRBJ2-1, with 7 bases matching TRBD2. The V segment lost 6 bases and the J segment 2 bases; nucleotides outside the gene matches: 10. CDR1 and CDR2 from the germline V gene are DFQATT and SNEGSKA (reference sequence). This CDR3 has 15 residues. The CDR3 region has the DNA TGCAGTGCCCCGGGACGGGGGGTAACCTACAATGAGCAGTTCTTC. Translating gives CSAPGRGVTYNEQFF.

At least ten counts were recorded for this clonotype. The J gene is TRBJ2-1, the V gene TRBV7-2; TRBD2 is a possible D gene (7 bases). Germline V lookup: CDR1 SGHTA, CDR2 FQGNSA. V was clipped by 3 bases and J by 8 bases, with 20 bases between them. This CDR3 has 16 residues. CDR3 coding DNA: TGTGCCAGCAGCTTCCCGAGGGGGGGGATTGGGGATGAGCAGTTCTTC. It encodes CASSFPRGGIGDEQFF.

The chain recombines TRBV5-4 with TRBJ2-1, with D tentatively TRBD2 (6 bases). Germline CDR1 and CDR2: SGHNT and YYREEE (reference sequence). V dropped 4 bases and J dropped 4 bases, with 15 bases sitting between them. The CDR3 extends over 15 amino acids. The CDR3 nucleotides are TGTGCCAGCAGCCGGGACGCCAGCGGGTACAATGAGCAGTTCTTC. This encodes CASSRDASGYNEQFF.

This clonotype appeared many times. The genes are TRBV3-1 and TRBJ1-6; D is uncertain. Trimming stripped 7 bases from V and 4 bases from J, with 17 bases between. There are 16 residues in the CDR3. Germline V gene data show CDR1 as LGHDT and CDR2 as YNNKEL (reference sequence). CDR3 amino acids: CASTQDRVTYNSPLHF. CDR3 DNA sequence: TGTGCCAGCACCCAGGACCGAGTTACTTATAATTCACCCCTCCACTTT.

The gene calls are TRBV20-1 and TRBJ2-1, with 10 positions matching TRBD2. After removal of 1 base from V and 5 bases from J, the junction contained 8 bases not matched to a gene. The CDR3 contains 16 residues. Germline CDR1 is DFQATT and CDR2 is SNEGSKA (reference sequence). This CDR3 reads CSARGLAGGAHNEQFF. CDR3 DNA: TGCAGTGCTAGAGGACTAGCGGGTGGTGCTCACAATGAGCAGTTCTTC.

This clonotype came up many times. V usage is TRBV7-2 and J usage is TRBJ2-3; D remains unclear. Germline assignment: CDR1 SGHTA and CDR2 FQGNSA. Trimming left V 5 bases short and J 2 bases short, with 8 bases between. This CDR3 is built from 13 residues. The CDR3 coding sequence is TGTGCCAGCAGCCTTTGGTACACAGATACGCAGTATTTT. Residues: CASSLWYTDTQYF.

This clonotype turned up a few times. This chain joins TRBV14 and TRBJ1-2; D unclear. The CDR3 totals 12 residues. Trimming took off 4 bases at V and 7 bases at J, with 10 bases between the two ends. CDR1 and CDR2 (germline): SGHDN, FVKESK. The CDR3 nucleotides read TGTGCCAGCAGCCCGGAGGTCGGTGGCTACACCTTC. Translating it yields CASSPEVGGYTF.

This clonotype was counted between two and nine times. This sequence joins TRBV14 and TRBJ1-3; D gene ambiguous. The CDR3 spans 15 residues. Per germline, CDR1 SGHDN and CDR2 FVKESK. Trimming stripped 0 bases from V and 4 bases from J, with 10 bases between. The CDR3 nucleotides are TGTGCCAGCAGCCAAGAGCGTACGGCAGGAAACACCATATATTTT. Translated: CASSQERTAGNTIYF.

Many counts were recorded for this clonotype. The CDR3 reads CASRPKGLKQYF. In nucleotides, the CDR3 is TGTGCCAGCAGGCCAAAAGGCCTAAAGCAGTACTTC. The chain recombines TRBV12-3 or TRBV12-4 with TRBJ2-7; D not resolved. Trimming cost V 6 bases and J 8 bases, with 14 bases left between them. The CDR3 covers 12 residues.